This T cell receptor (beta chain) derives from a study of blood T cell repertoires in COVID-19. For the study at large: Spain, Italy and the United States supplied samples that represented acute and convalescent COVID-19. PBMCs, B-cell-depleted T cells, or T cells provided the cDNA or gDNA that made up the material.

Germline V CDR1 and CDR2: SGHRS, YFSETQ. The V and J ends lost 4 bases and 6 bases respectively, with 15 bases between them. This CDR3 contains 14 residues. Seattle patients were enrolled while actively infected and followed longitudinally. As originally analysed: Cell counts per sample came from amplifying reference gene primers. Profiling relied on immunoSEQ multiplex PCR, and the TCRdb table lists in-frame clones only, not all of them. The V and J calls and clone size are taken from that table; D and trimming were inferred from the DNA. Of approximately 350,000 clones listed, more than 70% are singletons.

This sequence originates from a woman aged 70-85 years with COVID-19, enrolled during active disease. The chain uses TRBV5-1 and TRBJ2-3; a possible D gene is TRBD2 (8 bases). Material: peripheral blood. This chain's CDR3 is CASSPGGGKDTQYF. In DNA form, the CDR3 reads TGCGCCAGCAGCCCGGGAGGGGGCAAGGATACGCAGTATTTT.